This is a list of T cell receptor beta chains from one sample in a study of OX40 agonist ivuxolimab in advanced cancers. Libraries were prepared by immunoSEQ multiplex PCR; TCRdb keeps only in-frame clonotypes and omits some of them. The sample holds about 38,000 clones, 92% seen once. The sequencing here drew on CD4+ or CD8+ T cells sorted from blood, taken in a trial of the OX40 agonist ivuxolimab. The receptor source for this set is an adult with an advanced solid tumor such as melanoma, head and neck, liver or kidney cancer. The CDR3 runs from the conserved cysteine through the conserved F or W. D genes are given only for firm matches. Only some rows state a clone size, as once, few, many or a class for expanded clones.

DNA	CDR3	J	D	size	V
TGTGCCAGTAGTATAGTGGGGGACTACAACTTTGAGCAGTTCTTC	CASSIVGDYNFEQFF	TRBJ2-1	TRBD2	NA	TRBV19
TGCAGCGTTGAGGAGACGGGTTCCTACGAGCAGTACTTC	CSVEETGSYEQYF	TRBJ2-7	NA	NA	TRBV29-1
TGTGCCAGCAGCTCAAAGAGTCTCGCGGGAGGGGGGGATACGCAGTATTTT	CASSSKSLAGGGDTQYF	TRBJ2-3	TRBD2	NA	TRBV28
TGCGCCAGCAGCCAAGATCGCCTAAACACTGAAGCTTTCTTT	CASSQDRLNTEAFF	TRBJ1-1	NA	NA	TRBV4-3
TGCAGCGTTGAAGAATGGTTTCGGAGGGGGCCGTACAATGAGCAGTTCTTC	CSVEEWFRRGPYNEQFF	TRBJ2-1	NA	NA	TRBV29-1
TGTGCCAGCAGCTCGGGTAAAGATACGCAGTATTTT	CASSSGKDTQYF	TRBJ2-3	NA	NA	TRBV5-6
TGTGCCAGCAGCCCCTCCCTGGGGGGGGAGCTGTTTTTT	CASSPSLGGELFF	TRBJ2-2	NA	NA	TRBV7-3
TGTGCCAGCAGTGAATTGTACAGGGAGAACATTCAGTACTTC	CASSELYRENIQYF	TRBJ2-4	NA	NA	TRBV25-1
TGTGCCAGCAGCGAATTGGAGCGCCGGCATGAGCAGTTCTTC	CASSELERRHEQFF	TRBJ2-1	NA	once	TRBV4-2
TGCGCCAGCAGCTCGCCCGAGACAGGGATCGGGGAGCTGTTTTTT	CASSSPETGIGELFF	TRBJ2-2	TRBD1	NA	TRBV5-1
TGTGCCAGCAGCCCGGGGGCTAGCGGGAGCTTCACAGATACGCAGTATTTT	CASSPGASGSFTDTQYF	TRBJ2-3	TRBD2	NA	TRBV11-2
TGTGCCAGTAGTATTCGGGAGAATACTCCTAAGGAAAAACTGTTTTTT	CASSIRENTPKEKLFF	TRBJ1-4	NA	NA	TRBV19
TGTGCCAGCAGCCTTAACTATGGCTACACCTTC	CASSLNYGYTF	TRBJ1-2	NA	NA	TRBV7-9
TGTGCCAGCAGCCCCCGGGACAGGGGTTTGGATGAGCAGTTCTTC	CASSPRDRGLDEQFF	TRBJ2-1	TRBD1	NA	TRBV7-9
TGTGCCAGCAGGCCAGGGTTGGCTAGGTACACTGAAGCTTTCTTT	CASRPGLARYTEAFF	TRBJ1-1	NA	NA	TRBV27
TGTGCCAGCAGCTTAGCAGGGGGCACGACCACTTATAGCAATCAGCCCCAGCATTTT	CASSLAGGTTTYSNQPQHF	TRBJ1-5	TRBD1	NA	TRBV7-8
TGTGCCAGCAGCCCCCGGGCTGTGGGTTCTGAAGCTTTCTTT	CASSPRAVGSEAFF	TRBJ1-1	NA	NA	TRBV9
TGCGCCAGCAGCCAGCTTACAGGGTTTAGCAATCAGCCCCAGCATTTT	CASSQLTGFSNQPQHF	TRBJ1-5	NA	NA	TRBV4-1
TGTGCCAGCAGTTTGGCGACAGGGGGGAACACTGAAGCTTTCTTT	CASSLATGGNTEAFF	TRBJ1-1	TRBD1	NA	TRBV27
TGTGCCAGCAGCCCACACAGGGCGAACACTGAAGCTTTCTTT	CASSPHRANTEAFF	TRBJ1-1	NA	NA	TRBV27
TGTGCCAGTAGTATAGGTTTACAGAAACTAGCCAAAAACATTCAGTACTTC	CASSIGLQKLAKNIQYF	TRBJ2-4	NA	once	TRBV19
TGTGCCAGCAGTTTCGACTCCTACAATGAGCAGTTCTTC	CASSFDSYNEQFF	TRBJ2-1	NA	once	TRBV27
TGTGCCAGCAGCTTATTCGGTCTCCCGCTGTTTTTT	CASSLFGLPLFF	TRBJ2-2	NA	NA	TRBV7-2
TGTGCCAGCAGCGGTGGGACCGGGGAGCTGTTTTTT	CASSGGTGELFF	TRBJ2-2	NA	NA	TRBV9
TGTGCCACCAGCAGAGATCTAGCGGTGGGGGAGCGCTATGGCTACACCTTC	CATSRDLAVGERYGYTF	TRBJ1-2	NA	once	TRBV15
TGTGCCAGCAGCCCCTCCGTTAGGGCCGACCCGGCCGGGGAGCTGTTTTTT	CASSPSVRADPAGELFF	TRBJ2-2	NA	NA	TRBV5-4
TGTGCCAGCAGCCCCTCCTTTATCCGGGCTGAAGCTTTCTTT	CASSPSFIRAEAFF	TRBJ1-1	NA	NA	TRBV9
TGTGCCAGCAGCTTCGCCTATTCCCAAGTCCCCCCCCATGAGCAGTTCTTC	CASSFAYSQVPPHEQFF	TRBJ2-1	NA	NA	TRBV7-8
TGTGCCAGCACCCAGGGGCGGAGGAGCCGGAACATTCAGTACTTC	CASTQGRRSRNIQYF	TRBJ2-4	NA	NA	TRBV13
TGTGCCAGCAGTGTCGAGGGAGGGGGTCATGAGCAGTTCTTC	CASSVEGGGHEQFF	TRBJ2-1	NA	NA	TRBV6-4
TGTGCCAGCAGCTTAGTGGAAGCGGCCTACGAGCAGTACTTC	CASSLVEAAYEQYF	TRBJ2-7	NA	NA	TRBV5-5
TGCGCCAGCAGCCAGGGACAGCACAATGAGCAGTTCTTC	CASSQGQHNEQFF	TRBJ2-1	TRBD1	NA	TRBV4-1
TGTGCCAGCAGTTTCTCGACAGGGGGCTTGGCCGAGACCCAGTACTTC	CASSFSTGGLAETQYF	TRBJ2-5	TRBD1	NA	TRBV27
TGTGCCATCAGTGAGTTAGCGACAGGGAGGAATACTTCACCCCTCCACTTT	CAISELATGRNTSPLHF	TRBJ1-6	TRBD1	NA	TRBV10-3
TGTGCCAGCAGCCAGTACCCCGGAGGGCGGGCCACAGATACGCAGTATTTT	CASSQYPGGRATDTQYF	TRBJ2-3	NA	NA	TRBV4-2
TGTGCCAGCAGCTTAGTTGGGTTGGCCGAGCAGTACTTC	CASSLVGLAEQYF	TRBJ2-7	NA	NA	TRBV7-9
TGTGCCAGCAACACAGGTAACTACGAGCAGTACTTC	CASNTGNYEQYF	TRBJ2-7	NA	NA	TRBV2
TGTGCCAGCAGCTTTAACATTGCCTACGAGCAGTACTTC	CASSFNIAYEQYF	TRBJ2-7	NA	NA	TRBV5-5
TGTGCCAGCAGCTTAGGCGGGATCAATGAGCAGTTCTTC	CASSLGGINEQFF	TRBJ2-1	NA	NA	TRBV11-2
TGCGCCAGCAGCCTTGGGGCGGGGCCGGGGACTGAAGCTTTCTTT	CASSLGAGPGTEAFF	TRBJ1-1	NA	NA	TRBV4-1
TGTGCCACCAGCGCGCCCTCCGTGGCCACTGAAGCTTTCTTT	CATSAPSVATEAFF	TRBJ1-1	NA	NA	TRBV15
TGTGCCAGTAGTACTTCAGAAGGTTCACCCCTCCACTTT	CASSTSEGSPLHF	TRBJ1-6	NA	once	TRBV19
TGTGCCAGCAGCTTGGGACCCTTTAATGAGCAGTTCTTC	CASSLGPFNEQFF	TRBJ2-1	NA	NA	TRBV11-3
TGTGCCAGCAGCTTACGCGGGAGTAGCACAGATACGCAGTATTTT	CASSLRGSSTDTQYF	TRBJ2-3	TRBD2	NA	TRBV13
TGCAGCGTTGTTCTATTCAACGGCAATGAGCAGTTCTTC	CSVVLFNGNEQFF	TRBJ2-1	NA	once	TRBV29-1